Following are 27 T cell receptor beta chains from one sample sequenced in a study of T cells after yellow fever vaccination. TCRdb reanalysed the 5' RACE reads using MiXCR and keeps one entry per CDR3 protein. The sample consists of about 580,000 distinct CDR3 sequences, around 17% of them appearing once. The sample in question was PBMCs, obtained about 5 days after the first yellow fever vaccination. These receptors originate from a man aged 18 to 29 who received the YFV17D yellow fever vaccine.

This clonotype was seen ten or more times. The chain couples TRBV21-1 to TRBJ2-7; the D call in the table, TRBD2, was not verified against the DNA. TRBV21-1 is labeled a pseudogene. This CDR3 is built from 16 residues. The CDR3 DNA follows: TGTGCCAGCAGCAAATCTTTTAAGGCTAGCAACTGCGAGCAGTACGTC. This codes for CASSKSFKASNCEQYV.

The V and J genes are TRBV25-1 and TRBJ1-5; D uncertain. CDR3 length equals 19 residues. Trimming took 1 base from V and 5 from J, leaving 24 bases between them. Germline V gives CDR1 MGHDK, CDR2 SYGVNS. CDR3 in amino acids: CASSESHGPVSGEYQPQHF. DNA of the CDR3: TGTGCCAGCAGTGAATCGCACGGACCGGTCTCTGGGGAGTATCAGCCCCAGCATTTT.

The rearrangement links TRBV19 to TRBJ1-5, with TRBD1 matching over 7 bases. Germline V gives CDR1 LNHDA, CDR2 SQIVND (reference sequence). Unmatched junction bases numbered 15, after V lost 6 bases and J lost 7 bases. The CDR3 contains 16 residues. CDR3 in amino acids: CASSPRGRGLGQPQHF. DNA of the CDR3: TGTGCCAGTAGCCCTCGCGGGAGGGGGCTGGGGCAGCCCCAGCATTTT.

The rearrangement joins TRBV10-2 to TRBJ1-5, with 8 bases fitting TRBD1. J was trimmed by 3 bases and V by 10 bases; bases with no gene match: 8. The CDR3 is made up of 14 amino acids. Germline V lookup: CDR1 WSHSY, CDR2 SAAADI. This CDR3 is CATGTGLYNQPQHF. The CDR3 DNA is TGCGCCACCGGGACAGGACTCTACAATCAGCCCCAGCATTTT.

This chain joins TRBV20-1 and TRBJ2-4; 8 bases are a match to TRBD1. The CDR3 covers 14 residues. With V trimmed by 7 bases and J by 1 base, 6 bases remained unmatched. Germline CDR1 and CDR2: DFQATT and SNEGSKA (reference sequence). The CDR3 spells CSGTDRDAKNIQYF. As DNA, the CDR3 is TGCAGTGGGACGGACAGGGATGCCAAAAACATTCAGTACTTC.

The chain recombines TRBV11-2 with TRBJ2-3, with 14 bases lining up with TRBD2. CDR3 length: 15 residues. The junction had 7 bases not matched to a gene; V was cut back by 8 bases and J by 6 bases. Germline lookup yields CDR1 SGHAT and CDR2 FQNNGV. CDR3 sequence reads: CASSEGTSGGDTQYF. CDR3 nucleotide sequence: TGTGCCAGCTCTGAGGGGACTAGCGGGGGTGATACGCAGTATTTT.

The chain employs TRBV5-4 and TRBJ2-3; tentatively, D is TRBD1 (6 bases). CDR3 length equals 16 residues. The germline V and J ends were trimmed by 3 bases and 0 bases, with 14 bases remaining between them. CDR1 is SGHNT, CDR2 YYREEE, per germline (reference sequence). CDR3 loop: CASSWGTFPSTDTQYF. CDR3 in DNA: TGTGCCAGCAGCTGGGGGACATTCCCTAGCACAGATACGCAGTATTTT.

This clonotype was observed a few times. V usage is TRBV5-6 and J usage is TRBJ2-3; D gene ambiguous. V lost 2 bases and J 11 bases, leaving 9 bases between the germline ends. The germline V gene has CDR1 SGHDT and CDR2 YYEEEE. The CDR3 is 11 residues long. The CDR3 sequence is CASSFGEGQYF. In nucleotides, the CDR3 is TGTGCCAGCAGCTTCGGTGAAGGGCAGTATTTT.

This clonotype turned up a few times. DNA for the CDR3: TGTGCCAGCAGTTTAGCTTTCACAGGGGGCTCAAAGGCTTTCTTT. The encoded protein is CASSLAFTGGSKAFF. The rearrangement uses TRBV12-3 or TRBV12-4 and TRBJ1-1, with TRBD1 identical over 9 bases. The J segment lost 11 bases and the V segment lost 0 bases, leaving 10 bases of the junction unmatched. The CDR3 totals 15 residues.

This clonotype was detected ten times or more. This chain's CDR3 is CASSSNRVFTEAFF. For the CDR3, the DNA is TGCGCCAGCAGCTCGAACAGGGTTTTCACTGAAGCTTTCTTT. The genes are TRBV5-1 and TRBJ1-1; perhaps TRBD1 as D (6 bases). Germline V lookup: CDR1 SGHRS, CDR2 YFSETQ. The germline V and J ends were trimmed by 3 bases and 4 bases, with 13 bases remaining between them. The CDR3 runs to 14 residues.

This clonotype was recorded a few times. CDR3 sequence (DNA): TGTGCCAGCAGCTTAGTATTGGGACAGGGAATAAGAACTGGAAACACCATATATTTT. This translates into CASSLVLGQGIRTGNTIYF. The chain is built from TRBV7-8 and TRBJ1-3; 9 nucleotides agree with TRBD1. The CDR3 length is 19 residues. V trimming: 1 base; J trimming: 2 bases; junction bases outside the gene matches: 12. Germline V gene sequence: CDR1 SGHVS, CDR2 FQNEAQ.

This chain joins TRBV23-1 and TRBJ2-2; D not certain. TRBV23-1 is filed as an ORF, its function uncertain. The CDR3 has 14 residues. V was cut by 5 bases and J by 1 base, with 8 bases left in between. The CDR3 DNA follows: TGCGCCAGCAGTACAGTAATGAACACCGGGGAGCTGTTTTTT. Protein sequence: CASSTVMNTGELFF.

The gene calls are TRBV19 and TRBJ1-2; unclear D gene. Trimming stripped 0 bases from V and 7 bases from J, with 12 bases between. CDR3 size: 14 residues. CDR1 and CDR2 (germline): LNHDA, SQIVND (reference sequence). CDR3: CASSIDRRGIGYTF. CDR3 nucleotides: TGTGCCAGTAGTATAGATCGCCGAGGGATTGGCTACACCTTC.

This clonotype was counted between two and nine times. The V gene is TRBV9, the J gene TRBJ1-2; 8 nucleotides match TRBD1. This CDR3 comprises 15 residues. The junction had 7 bases not matched to a gene; V was cut back by 3 bases and J by 3 bases. The V gene's germline CDR1 is SGDLS and CDR2 YYNGEE. As DNA, the CDR3 is TGTGCCAGCAGCGCGGGGACAGGAGCCCACTATGGCTACACCTTC. Amino acid sequence: CASSAGTGAHYGYTF.

This chain joins TRBV10-3 and TRBJ1-2, with D hard to call. Trimming shortened V by 3 bases and J by 4 bases, and 9 bases separated the two germline ends. This CDR3 contains 13 residues. The germline V gene encodes CDR1 ENHRY and CDR2 SYGVKD. The CDR3 protein is CAISDPGLYGYTF. The CDR3, as DNA: TGTGCCATCAGTGATCCCGGCCTCTATGGCTACACCTTC.

J is TRBJ1-1 and V is TRBV19; D ambiguous. The CDR3 totals 13 residues. V gave up 3 bases and J gave up 2 bases, with 7 bases separating them. The V gene's germline CDR1 is LNHDA and CDR2 SQIVND (reference sequence). The DNA for the CDR3 is TGTGCCAGTAGTATTGAGGGAAACACTGAAGCTTTCTTT. Encoded protein: CASSIEGNTEAFF.

The sample holds a few counts of this clonotype. The chain's CDR3 is CATSRGPDQAFF. Written as DNA, the CDR3 is TGTGCCACCAGCAGAGGCCCAGATCAAGCTTTCTTT. The V gene is TRBV15, the J gene TRBJ1-1, with unresolved D. Germline V gene lookup returns CDR1 LNHNV and CDR2 YYDKDF (reference sequence). The CDR3 is made up of 12 amino acids. V lost 1 base and J 9 bases, leaving 9 bases between the germline ends. The variable domain in full, completed from reference TRBV15 and TRBJ1-1, reads DAMVIQNPRYQVTQFGKPVTLSCSQTLNHNVMYWYQQKSSQAPKLLFHYYDKDFNNEADTPDNFQSRRPNTSFCFLDIRSPGLGDTAMYLCATSRGPDQAFFGQGTRLTVV.

This chain connects TRBV9 to TRBJ2-7; D is uncertain. Trimming pared 2 bases from V and 5 bases from J, leaving 11 bases between. This CDR3 is 13 amino acids long. The V gene's germline CDR1 is SGDLS and CDR2 YYNGEE. The CDR3 loop is CASSVFLPDEQYV. CDR3 coding DNA: TGTGCCAGCAGCGTCTTTCTACCCGACGAGCAGTACGTC.

This clonotype has only a few counts. The chain combines TRBV6-2 or TRBV6-3 with TRBJ2-5; 7 bases are a match to TRBD2. The CDR3 sequence is 14 residues long. The V segment lost 6 bases and the J segment 2 bases; nucleotides outside the gene matches: 6. The germline V gene has CDR1 MNHEY and CDR2 SVGEGT. CDR3 residues: CASRGPGGQETQYF. CDR3 bases: TGTGCCAGCAGGGGCCCCGGGGGGCAAGAGACCCAGTACTTC.

The rearrangement joins TRBV28 to TRBJ1-5; 8 positions agree with TRBD1. J lost 1 base, V lost 6 bases, and 5 bases had no gene match. The CDR3 extends over 15 amino acids. Germline-derived CDR1 and CDR2 are MDHEN and SYDVKM. Here the CDR3 reads CASSRTGMSNQPQHF. CDR3 DNA sequence: TGTGCCAGCAGCCGGACAGGGATGAGCAATCAGCCCCAGCATTTT.

The CDR3 DNA follows: TGTGCCAGCAGTTACTCGGGACTAGCGGGGGGGCGAACCGGGGAGCTGTTTTTT. It encodes CASSYSGLAGGRTGELFF. The chain employs TRBV6-5 and TRBJ2-2; 16 bases are shared with TRBD2. The CDR3 runs 18 residues. CDR1 is MNHEY, CDR2 SVGAGI, per germline. J lost 5 bases, V lost 0 bases, and 3 bases had no gene match.

This clonotype was seen once. V and J are TRBV19 and TRBJ2-1; D may be TRBD1 (6 bases). This CDR3 is built from 16 residues. From germline, CDR1 is LNHDA and CDR2 SQIVND (reference sequence). V was shortened by 3 bases and J by 0 bases, with 12 bases between the two germline ends. This CDR3 is CASSIQGRGSYNEQFF. CDR3 DNA: TGTGCCAGTAGTATCCAGGGGAGAGGCTCCTACAATGAGCAGTTCTTC.

The genes are TRBV6-2 or TRBV6-3 and TRBJ2-5; 10 nucleotides match TRBD2. The length of the CDR3 is 17 residues. The germline gives CDR1 MNHEY, CDR2 SVGEGT. J was trimmed by 3 bases and V by 0 bases; bases with no gene match: 7. CDR3 sequence: CASSYSRTSGMKETQYF. In DNA, the CDR3 is TGTGCCAGCAGTTACTCCCGTACTAGCGGGATGAAAGAGACCCAGTACTTC.

This clonotype was seen a few times. The genes are TRBV7-9 and TRBJ2-5, with 8 bases lining up with TRBD2. After removal of 1 base from V and 7 bases from J, the junction contained 11 bases not matched to a gene. CDR1 is SEHNR, CDR2 FQNEAQ, per germline (reference sequence). The CDR3 length is 16 residues. This CDR3 is CASSLVTGTRGLTQYF. CDR3 nucleotide sequence: TGTGCCAGCAGCTTAGTTACCGGGACTAGGGGCTTGACCCAGTACTTC.

This clonotype occurred a few times. The chain has TRBV7-2 and TRBJ1-1, with a tentative D call TRBD1 (6 bases). The CDR3 covers 15 residues. V lost 3 bases to trimming and J lost 0 bases, with 11 bases between them. In germline, CDR1 is SGHTA, CDR2 FQGNSA. CDR3 nucleotides: TGTGCCAGCAGCTTGGGGGGGCTTTTGAACACTGAAGCTTTCTTT. Encoded protein: CASSLGGLLNTEAFF.

The chain couples TRBV4-2 to TRBJ2-2; D possibly corresponds to TRBD2 (6 bases). Germline V lookup: CDR1 LGHNA, CDR2 YNFKEQ. V was pared by 3 bases and J by 11 bases, with 22 bases between. This CDR3 contains 16 residues. CDR3: CASSQPGLGSPQELFF. The CDR3 nucleotides are TGTGCCAGCAGCCAGCCGGGACTCGGGTCCCCCCAAGAGCTGTTTTTT.

The rearrangement uses TRBV4-2 and TRBJ2-7; unclear D gene. Germline CDR1 reads LGHNA; CDR2 reads YNFKEQ. Trimming cost V 4 bases and J 0 bases, with 16 bases left between them. The CDR3 spans 16 residues. The CDR3 sequence: CASSPQSGLSSYEQYF. The DNA for the CDR3 is TGTGCCAGCAGCCCGCAATCAGGTTTGAGCTCCTACGAGCAGTACTTC.